This T cell receptor (beta chain) was captured by sequencing in a study of blood T cell repertoires in COVID-19. Here immunoSEQ multiplex PCR was the method, and the copy in TCRdb shows in-frame clones only, minus some. The sample lists about 370,000 clones, 90% occurring once. The table lists this clone with a count of one. The CDR3 covers 11 residues. CDR1 is SQVTM and CDR2 is ANQGSEA in the germline V gene. V was pared by 6 bases and J by 4 bases, with 0 bases of the junction left unmatched. V gene TRBV29-1 combines with J gene TRBJ1-3; 7 nucleotides align to TRBD1. The sequencing input was peripheral blood. The TCR was taken from a man between 18 and 35 years old with active or convalescent COVID-19. As DNA, the CDR3 is TGCAGCGTGGACAGGGGAAACACCATATATTTT. It codes for CSVDRGNTIYF.